Described below is a single T cell receptor beta chain sequence and its context. What it recognizes is unknown. TCR alpha and beta CDR3 regions were amplified from RNA using iRepertoire nested multiplex PCR. TCRdb re-called the multiplex PCR reads through MiXCR, storing one row per CDR3 protein. The table shows about 140,000 distinct CDR3 sequences, with roughly two fifths occurring only once. The V end was cut by 4 bases, the J end by 0 bases, with 12 bases between. The CDR3 is 15 amino acids. Germline-derived CDR1 and CDR2 are MGHRA and YSYEKL. These data come from a study of glioma-infiltrating T cells. Overall study results and limits: Non-neoplastic patients had below-expected tissue-blood divergence, while all gliomas exceeded expectation.

The sample comprised glioma tissue, nonneoplastic brain tissue, or PBMCs (not recorded which). J is TRBJ1-2 and V is TRBV4-1; D is unresolved. This TCR came from a human donor with low-grade glioma or glioblastoma, undergoing nonglioma brain surgery, or in good health (not recorded which). In DNA form, the CDR3 reads TGCGCCAGCAGCCGGGGAGCTTCGACTAACTATGGCTACACCTTC. It translates to CASSRGASTNYGYTF.